The 13 T cell receptor beta chains reported below all come from one sample, sequenced in a study of blood T cell repertoires in COVID-19. Some clones are missing from TCRdb's copy, which holds only in-frame ones; the method was immunoSEQ multiplex PCR. The sample records a few hundred thousand clones, 85% to 90% being singletons. Sequencing was performed on PBMCs or T cells enriched from blood (not recorded which). Receptor source: a woman younger than 35 with acute COVID-19.

The CDR3 DNA is TGCGCCAGCAGCCGAGGGATTAGCCGGACAGATACGCAGTATTTT. As protein: CASSRGISRTDTQYF. V and J are TRBV4-3 and TRBJ2-3; TRBD2 is a possible D gene (5 bases). The germline V and J ends were trimmed by 4 bases and 3 bases, with 14 bases remaining between them. CDR3 length equals 15 residues. Germline-derived CDR1 and CDR2 are LGHNA and YSLEER.

The chain recombines TRBV27 with TRBJ2-7, with 7 bases aligning to TRBD1. Germline assignment: CDR1 MNHEY and CDR2 SMNVEV (reference sequence). J lost 2 bases, V lost 10 bases, and 2 bases had no gene match. The CDR3 consists of 11 residues. The CDR3 DNA sequence: TGTGCCACCGGGACAGCCTACGAGCAGTACTTC. This translates into CATGTAYEQYF.

This chain links TRBV5-1 with TRBJ2-2; D call uncertain. V lost 0 bases and J 7 bases, leaving 10 bases between the germline ends. The germline V gene encodes CDR1 SGHRS and CDR2 YFSETQ. The length of the CDR3 is 14 residues. In DNA form, the CDR3 reads TGCGCCAGCAGCTTGGATCCGGGTAGCGGGGAGCTGTTTTTT. Translation: CASSLDPGSGELFF.

The V gene is TRBV3-1 (or the pseudogene TRBV3-2), the J gene TRBJ1-2; D unclear. Per germline, CDR1 LGHDT and CDR2 YNNKEL (reference sequence). This CDR3 has 17 amino acids. The V end lost 0 bases, the J end lost 3 bases, and 17 bases lay between the germline ends. CDR3 loop: CASSQDSGFGSDYGYTF. Written as DNA, the CDR3 is TGTGCCAGCAGCCAAGATTCGGGTTTTGGCTCGGACTATGGCTACACCTTC.

This sequence joins TRBV4-1 and TRBJ1-5, with D unresolved. Germline CDR1 MGHRA, CDR2 YSYEKL. This CDR3 has 17 residues. Trimming removed 0 bases at V and 0 bases at J, with 12 bases between. Written as DNA, the CDR3 is TGCGCCAGCAGCCAAGACACAGACTATTATAGCAATCAGCCCCAGCATTTT. This encodes CASSQDTDYYSNQPQHF.

The chain carries TRBV7-9 and TRBJ2-7, with 7 bases matching TRBD1. V lost 6 bases and J lost 6; bases outside the gene matches: 5. There are 12 residues in the CDR3. Germline CDR1 reads SEHNR; CDR2 reads FQNEAQ (reference sequence). Written as DNA, the CDR3 is TGTGCCAGCAGTATAACAGGGGTCGAGCAGTACTTC. Protein sequence: CASSITGVEQYF.

The rearrangement links TRBV27 to TRBJ2-7; 7 bases line up with TRBD2. Germline loops: CDR1 MNHEY, CDR2 SMNVEV (reference sequence). Trimming at V came to 5 bases and at J to 3 bases, leaving 13 bases not matched to a gene. The CDR3 runs to 16 residues. CDR3 residues: CASSARMSGTNYEQYF. CDR3 nucleotide sequence: TGTGCCAGCAGTGCTAGAATGTCCGGGACTAACTACGAGCAGTACTTC.

The V gene is TRBV5-8, the J gene TRBJ2-6; 7 bases align to TRBD1. V lost 6 bases to trimming and J lost 0 bases; unmatched junction nucleotides: 15. The CDR3 contains 19 residues. In germline, CDR1 is SGHTS, CDR2 YDEGEE. Here the CDR3 DNA reads TGTGCCAGCAACCTACCGGGACAGCTAACATACTCTGGGGCCAACGTCCTGACTTTC. It translates to CASNLPGQLTYSGANVLTF.

The chain is built from TRBV7-2 and TRBJ1-6, with D maybe TRBD1 (6 bases). V lost 1 base and J 9 bases, leaving 19 bases between the germline ends. The germline CDR1 and CDR2 sequences are SGHTA and FQGNSA. The CDR3 sequence is 17 residues long. CDR3 residues: CASSLDPSRGGGSPLHF. The CDR3 nucleotides read TGTGCCAGCAGCTTAGACCCTAGCAGGGGCGGTGGTTCACCCCTCCACTTT.

This clone turned up a few times. The chain couples TRBV4-1 to TRBJ2-1; 7 bases agree with TRBD2. Germline-derived CDR1 and CDR2 are MGHRA and YSYEKL. CDR3 length: 15 amino acids. V shed 3 bases, J shed 8 bases, and the junction held 10 bases outside the gene matches. CDR3: CASSHRTSQSYEQFF. DNA of the CDR3: TGCGCCAGCAGCCATCGGACTAGTCAGTCCTATGAGCAGTTCTTC.

The V call is TRBV9, the J call TRBJ1-5, with D possibly TRBD1 on 5 matching bases. The CDR3 consists of 13 residues. Trimming removed 4 bases at V and 5 bases at J, with 10 bases between. Germline V gives CDR1 SGDLS, CDR2 YYNGEE. The DNA for the CDR3 is TGTGCCAGCAGCTCGACAGACTATCAGCCCCAGCATTTT. Amino acids: CASSSTDYQPQHF.

This clone was seen only once. The CDR3 protein is CASSLLGGRSPLHF. CDR3 DNA: TGTGCCAGCAGTTTATTGGGAGGACGGTCACCCCTCCACTTT. This chain joins TRBV28 and TRBJ1-6; D uncertain. Trimming stripped 1 base from V and 10 bases from J, with 11 bases between. CDR1 and CDR2 (germline): MDHEN, SYDVKM. The CDR3 is 14 residues long. The whole variable domain, filled in from reference TRBV28 and TRBJ1-6, reads DVKVTQSSRYLVKRTGEKVFLECVQDMDHENMFWYRQDPGLGLRLIYFSYDVKMKEKGDIPEGYSVSREKKERFSLILESASTNQTSMYLCASSLLGGRSPLHFGNGTRLTVT.

J is TRBJ2-5 and V is TRBV9; 10 nucleotides line up with TRBD2. Germline V gene sequence: CDR1 SGDLS, CDR2 YYNGEE. The CDR3 spans 17 residues. V lost 0 bases to trimming and J lost 8 bases; unmatched junction nucleotides: 13. The CDR3 loop reads CASSVARKREGKVTQYF. The CDR3 DNA follows: TGTGCCAGCAGCGTAGCTAGGAAGCGGGAGGGGAAAGTTACCCAGTACTTC.